A selection of T cell receptor beta chains follows, all from one sample in a study of cytomegalovirus exposure and HLA in healthy donors. Data came from immunoSEQ multiplex PCR; TCRdb stores just in-frame clones and leaves some out. The sample lists fewer than 150,000 clones; 70% to 75% were seen once. The sample taken for sequencing was PBMCs. The receptors stem from a young woman in good health and CMV-seronegative. The CDR3 runs from the conserved cysteine through the conserved F or W.

CASSPRGQALNEKLFF	TRBV4-1
CASKPQEVANYGYTF	TRBV11-3
CASSDTGVADTQYF	TRBV14
CASSGLISGNTIYF	TRBV6-1
CASSDQGSGHTGELFF	TRBV6-4
CSVEANRLNTEAFF	TRBV29-1
CASSLGSRREGFFYNEQFF	TRBV7-8
CASRRAPSGENNEQFF	TRBV5-1
CASSINFGSSYEQYF	TRBV19
CASSPGQGFPDTQYF	TRBV11-2
CASSLRDWNYEQYF	TRBV13
CASSRSEEGYTF	TRBV7-9
CASSVELAGREQYF	TRBV9
CASSSNRGQETQYF	TRBV6-5
CVSSLYGSETQYF	TRBV7-3
CASSRVTGAGQPQHF	TRBV27
CASSLRRFGGYTF	TRBV5-6
CASSVEGNPGLAGGPSGANVLTF	TRBV9
CASSFPSGSGCEQFF	TRBV5-6
CSSNTDTQYF	TRBV29-1
CAISPGLAGELDEQFF	TRBV10-3
CASSLTGGDTGELFF	TRBV5-1
CASSPGTSVQNWLFF	TRBV11-2
CASSRDRTGELFF	TRBV9
CASSIQREGKNIQYF	TRBV19
CASSSRQLTNSPLHF	TRBV5-8
CASSLGGGETQYF	TRBV5-1
CGDGGQGLPFTF	TRBV29-1
CASSPPGGLHSNQPQHF	TRBV18
CASSLAGTNNEKLFF	TRBV5-1
CASSVAADTQYF	TRBV9
CASSLYGTLGTEAFF	TRBV27
CASSIPEGNEQFF	TRBV27
CASSVDRVSLHTEAFF	TRBV5-4
CASSLGRVDYGYTF	TRBV5-6
CASSSTGLTSADTQYF	TRBV28
CASSLSGGGQPQHF	TRBV7-2
CASSFRTGTANNEQFF	TRBV7-9
CASTLSEGNTIYF	TRBV2
CASIPSHSYEQYF	TRBV6-1
CASSEGLQVSYEQYF	TRBV6-1
CASSLKFWGQGDEQFF	TRBV7-6
CAISESPSVYSTDTQYF	TRBV10-3
CASSLGLSSYNSPLHF	TRBV6-6
CASSYLAGGQETQYF	TRBV11-2
CASSLVSRVTEAFF	TRBV7-9
CASSAPGANTGELFF	TRBV25-1
CASSEFSWSEQYF	TRBV6-1
CASSLRPGGGYEQYF	TRBV5-1
CSVGRAGGAGGYGYTF	TRBV29-1
CASSLTGANTGELFF	TRBV11-2